This TCR beta chain was documented in a study of OX40 agonist ivuxolimab in advanced cancers. At the level of the study: Patients were treated with intravenous ivuxolimab, dosed at 0.01 to 10 mg/kg and infused every 2 weeks. Participants averaged approximately 65 years of age (range roughly 23 to 90) and were 82.7% male. General study findings and limits: Clones of CD4+ and CD8+ blood T cells grew by week 6 at doses of 0.1 to 3.0 mg/kg.

Only in-frame clones appear in the TCRdb table, and some are missing; sequencing was by immunoSEQ multiplex PCR. Altogether approximately 30,000 clones are present, roughly 80% being singletons, with the ten largest covering roughly 22%. Concerning this clone: No antigen is known for it.

The CDR3 consists of 16 residues. V was pared by 6 bases and J by 6 bases, with 20 bases between. CDR1 is MGHRA and CDR2 is YSYEKL in the germline V gene. Samples of blood were obtained at baseline, on cycle 4 day 1, and on cycle 7 day 1. This rearrangement joins TRBV4-1 to TRBJ1-4, with a tentative D call TRBD1 (5 bases). Source: CD4+ or CD8+ T cells sorted from blood, taken in a trial of the OX40 agonist ivuxolimab. The receptor comes from an adult with an advanced solid tumor such as melanoma, head and neck, liver or kidney cancer. The CDR3 reads CASSPGGGKVHEKLFF. The CDR3 DNA is TGCGCCAGCAGTCCGGGTGGGGGAAAAGTCCATGAAAAACTGTTTTTT.